The T cell receptor (beta chain) under discussion was sequenced for a study of cytomegalovirus exposure and HLA in healthy donors. It was with 60 Vbeta and 13 Jbeta primers that the PCR ran. The table came from immunoSEQ multiplex PCR; TCRdb's copy has only in-frame clones and leaves some out. The sample lists around 59,000 clones, approximately 83% occurring once. Regarding the study as a whole: Diagnosis of cytomegalovirus status made by the classifier reportedly showed high specificity and sensitivity.

The study did not record CMV serostatus for this donor. As concerns this clone: What it binds is unknown.

Sequencing was done on a sample of PBMCs. This clonotype originated in a human donor in good health.

As DNA, the CDR3 is TGTGCCAGTAGTGGGAGCGGGCTGTACAATGAGCAGTTCTTC. Protein: CASSGSGLYNEQFF. The rearrangement uses TRBV19 and TRBJ2-1, with D possibly matching TRBD2 (6 bases). Germline loops: CDR1 LNHDA, CDR2 SQIVND (reference sequence). Trimming took off 5 bases at V and 4 bases at J, with 12 bases between the two ends. The CDR3 sequence is 14 residues long.